Presented here are 5 T cell receptor beta chains from one specimen sequenced in a study of T cells after yellow fever vaccination. TCRdb re-derived calls from the 5' RACE reads in MiXCR, one entry per CDR3 protein. This table holds a few hundred thousand distinct CDR3 sequences, under 14% found once. This specimen was PBMCs, taken on the day of the first yellow fever vaccination. The receptors shown here come from a man aged 18 to 35 who received the YFV17D yellow fever vaccine.

J is TRBJ1-4 and V is TRBV6-5; D is possibly TRBD1 (6 bases). The V end lost 3 bases, the J end lost 12 bases, and 20 bases lay between the germline ends. The CDR3 is made up of 15 amino acids. Germline CDR1 is MNHEY and CDR2 is SVGAGI. CDR3 in DNA: TGTGCCAGCAGTTATGGCATAGGGGGAACGATGGAACTGTTTTTT. This gives the protein CASSYGIGGTMELFF.

This clonotype was observed a handful of times. The chain combines TRBV6-1 with TRBJ2-7; D is tentatively TRBD1 or TRBD2 (5 bases each). The ends were cut back, 6 bases at V and 7 bases at J, with 13 bases in the middle. The CDR3 extends over 12 amino acids. Germline V lookup: CDR1 MNHNS, CDR2 SASEGT. The CDR3 protein is CASRANGGEQYV. CDR3 nucleotides: TGTGCCAGCAGAGCGAATGGGGGTGAGCAGTACGTC.

The CDR3, as DNA: TGTGCCAGCAGTGAACGGGGGGGGGGGCCGGGAGATACGCAGTATTTT. Its translation: CASSERGGGPGDTQYF. The genes are TRBV25-1 and TRBJ2-3; 8 bases are shared with TRBD2. Germline lookup yields CDR1 MGHDK and CDR2 SYGVNS. The CDR3 is 16 amino acids. The V segment lost 2 bases and the J segment 5 bases; nucleotides outside the gene matches: 9.

This clonotype was observed at least ten times. The chain couples TRBV5-1 to TRBJ2-1; D uncertain. V gave up 0 bases and J gave up 0 bases, with 7 bases separating them. CDR3 length: 15 residues. CDR1 and CDR2 (germline): SGHRS, YFSETQ. Written as DNA, the CDR3 is TGCGCCAGCAGCTTGGCCTTGCACTCCTACAATGAGCAGTTCTTC. It codes for CASSLALHSYNEQFF.

The CDR3 here is CASSERGRVGETQYF. As DNA, the CDR3 is TGTGCCAGCAGCGAACGGGGCAGGGTCGGGGAGACCCAGTACTTC. The chain carries TRBV7-8 and TRBJ2-5; D might be TRBD1 or TRBD2, each matching 5 bases. V lost 5 bases, J lost 5 bases, and 18 bases lay in between. Germline V CDR1 and CDR2: SGHVS, FQNEAQ. The CDR3 length is 15 residues.